This T cell receptor beta chain appears in the sequencing data of a study of PD-1 blockade in classical Hodgkin lymphoma. Study observations and caveats: Significantly greater TCR diversity emerged by C4D1 in CD4+ cells but not CD8+ cells. Partial responders and progressors had significantly lower baseline TCR diversity.

As to this clone: The antigen is undetermined.

Repertoires were generated with immunoSEQ multiplex PCR, while TCRdb's copy carries only in-frame clones and drops some. Found here are tens of thousands of clones, over 55% of them singletons; the top ten hold less than 4%. The CDR3 spans 14 residues. Germline CDR1 is MNHNY and CDR2 is SVGAGI (reference sequence). Trimming stripped 7 bases from V and 7 bases from J, with 17 bases between. Every one of the patients relapsed after autologous stem cell transplantation (brentuximab vedotin exposure was variable). This sequence joins TRBV6-6 and TRBJ2-4; no reliable D call. The receptor's source is a human donor with classical Hodgkin lymphoma. The material sequenced was peripheral blood mononuclear cells (PBMCs), taken at baseline. The CDR3 DNA is TGTGCCAGCATTGAAAAGGATATCCAGAACATTCAGTACTTC. This translates into CASIEKDIQNIQYF.